Listed here are 14 T cell receptor beta chains from one sample, sequenced in a study of T-cell memory formation after mild COVID-19. TCRdb called the 5' RACE reads again in MiXCR, with one record for every CDR3 protein. The sample carries roughly 480,000 distinct CDR3 sequences, roughly 23% recorded once. Sequencing was performed on PBMCs or a T cell subset sorted from them (not recorded which). The receptors were sampled from an adult woman who had mild COVID-19 (a few samples of this study predate the infection). Cell type and time point are not known.

The table lists this clonotype with a few counts. The rearrangement links TRBV5-5 to TRBJ2-1, with TRBD2 identical over 9 bases. Per the germline V gene, CDR1 is SGHKS and CDR2 is YYEKEE (reference sequence). The ends lost 5 bases at V and 4 bases at J; junction bases unmatched: 13. The CDR3 totals 17 residues. CDR3 region: CASRRGLAISGYNEQFF. CDR3 bases: TGTGCCAGCAGACGTGGACTAGCGATTTCCGGTTACAATGAGCAGTTCTTC.

This chain uses TRBV12-3 or TRBV12-4 with TRBJ2-4; possible D gene TRBD1, 5 bases. The V end was cut by 6 bases, the J end by 5 bases, with 17 bases between. The CDR3 is 15 residues long. The DNA of the CDR3 is TGTGCCAGCAGCCTCCCCGAAGTAGGGGAAAACATTCAGTACTTC. It encodes CASSLPEVGENIQYF.

V gene TRBV5-1 combines with J gene TRBJ1-3, with TRBD1 matching 8 bases. Germline V gene lookup returns CDR1 SGHRS and CDR2 YFSETQ. V shed 4 bases, J shed 2 bases, and the junction held 5 bases outside the gene matches. The CDR3 consists of 15 residues. CDR3 sequence (DNA): TGCGCCAGCAGCCATCAGGGGGCGGCTGGAAACACCATATATTTT. Amino acid sequence: CASSHQGAAGNTIYF.

The V and J genes are TRBV29-1 and TRBJ2-1; no definite D call. The V end was cut by 4 bases, the J end by 6 bases, with 16 bases between. Germline V CDR1 and CDR2: SQVTM, ANQGSEA. CDR3 length: 14 amino acids. CDR3 sequence reads: CSVAWTARVNEQFF. As DNA, the CDR3 is TGCAGCGTTGCCTGGACCGCTCGGGTCAATGAGCAGTTCTTC.

This clonotype was counted only a few times. This chain joins TRBV24-1 and TRBJ2-6; 12 nucleotides agree with TRBD1. The V and J ends lost 0 bases and 3 bases, in that order; junction bases with no gene match: 5. The CDR3 runs to 19 residues. Germline values: CDR1 KGHDR, CDR2 SFDVKD. The chain's CDR3 is CATSDLWGQGAGGANVLTF. The CDR3 nucleotides read TGTGCCACCAGTGATTTGTGGGGACAGGGGGCAGGTGGGGCCAACGTCCTGACTTTC.

This clonotype has more than one count but fewer than ten. The chain couples TRBV4-3 to TRBJ2-3; unclear D gene. Germline V gene data show CDR1 as LGHNA and CDR2 as YSLEER. The CDR3 sequence is 15 residues long. V was trimmed by 2 bases and J by 0 bases, leaving 9 bases between them. The chain's CDR3 is CASSQSFESTDTQYF. The CDR3 bases are TGCGCCAGCAGCCAAAGTTTCGAAAGCACAGATACGCAGTATTTT.

This clonotype was observed a few times. J is TRBJ1-1 and V is TRBV5-1, with D perhaps TRBD1 (5 bases). Germline values: CDR1 SGHRS, CDR2 YFSETQ. The length of the CDR3 is 15 residues. V was shortened by 4 bases and J by 4 bases, with 17 bases between the two germline ends. The CDR3 nucleotides read TGCGCCAGCAGCCCTGGACACCTGGGGGGCACTGAAGCTTTCTTT. Residues: CASSPGHLGGTEAFF. The full variable domain, with the rest looked up from reference TRBV5-1 and TRBJ1-1, is KAGVTQTPRYLIKTRGQQVTLSCSPISGHRSVSWYQQTPGQGLQFLFEYFSETQRNKGNFPGRFSGRQFSNSRSEMNVSTLELGDSALYLCASSPGHLGGTEAFFGQGTRLTVV.

The chain has TRBV18 and TRBJ2-7, with 8 bases identical to TRBD2. The CDR3 has 15 amino acids. Losses at the gene ends were 2 bases for V and 4 bases for J; bases not matched to a gene: 7. Germline V gives CDR1 KGHSH, CDR2 LQKENI. The CDR3 reads CASSPGAGAEYEQYF. The CDR3 nucleotides read TGTGCCAGCTCACCAGGAGCGGGAGCAGAGTACGAGCAGTACTTC. The full variable domain, with the rest looked up from reference TRBV18 and TRBJ2-7, is NAGVMQNPRHLVRRRGQEARLRCSPMKGHSHVYWYRQLPEEGLKFMVYLQKENIIDESGMPKERFSAEFPKEGPSILRIQQVVRGDSAAYFCASSPGAGAEYEQYFGPGTRLTVT.

This clonotype has more than one count but fewer than ten. The chain combines TRBV2 with TRBJ2-5, with 11 bases aligning to TRBD2. V lost 8 bases and J lost 7; bases outside the gene matches: 6. CDR1 and CDR2 from the germline V gene are SNHLY and FYNNEI. CDR3 length: 13 amino acids. The CDR3 nucleotides read TGTGCCAGCGGAACCGGGACTAGCGGGACCCAGTACTTC. This translates into CASGTGTSGTQYF.

V gene TRBV12-3 or TRBV12-4 combines with J gene TRBJ2-1; no definite D call. The CDR3 loop spans 15 amino acids. Trimming removed 7 bases at V and 2 bases at J, with 15 bases between. Written as DNA, the CDR3 is TGTGCCAGCACCAGAGCTTTTGGGGCCTACAATGAGCAGTTCTTC. Translated: CASTRAFGAYNEQFF.

The CDR3 loop reads CASSPQRGGGNEQFF. The CDR3 region has the DNA TGTGCCAGCTCACCACAGCGGGGTGGGGGCAATGAGCAGTTCTTC. This sequence joins TRBV18 and TRBJ2-1, with TRBD2 identical over 7 bases. This CDR3 is built from 15 residues. V trimming: 1 base; J trimming: 6 bases; junction bases outside the gene matches: 6. CDR1 and CDR2 (germline): KGHSH, LQKENI.

The chain joins TRBV5-1 to TRBJ1-1, with D unclear. The CDR3 totals 17 residues. The ends were cut back, 0 bases at V and 0 bases at J, with 15 bases in the middle. Looked up from germline, CDR1 is SGHRS and CDR2 is YFSETQ. In DNA form, the CDR3 reads TGCGCCAGCAGCTTGGGGTTTGGGGTAGGCGTGAACACTGAAGCTTTCTTT. Its translation is CASSLGFGVGVNTEAFF.

The V and J genes are TRBV19 and TRBJ2-3, with D unresolved. The V and J ends lost 3 bases and 3 bases respectively, with 10 bases between them. CDR1 is LNHDA and CDR2 is SQIVND in the germline V gene (reference sequence). The CDR3 spans 14 residues. CDR3 residues: CASSIRLVTDTQYF. The CDR3 DNA reads TGTGCCAGTAGTATCCGGCTAGTTACAGATACGCAGTATTTT. The entire variable domain, with the rest obtained from reference TRBV19 and TRBJ2-3, is as follows: DGGITQSPKYLFRKEGQNVTLSCEQNLNHDAMYWYRQDPGQGLRLIYYSQIVNDFQKGDIAEGYSVSREKKESFPLTVTSAQKNPTAFYLCASSIRLVTDTQYFGPGTRLTVL.

The chain has TRBV5-1 and TRBJ2-7; tentative D call: TRBD1 (6 bases). The CDR3 is made up of 14 amino acids. Trimming took 5 bases from V and 2 from J, leaving 14 bases between them. Germline V gene data show CDR1 as SGHRS and CDR2 as YFSETQ. The CDR3 reads CASSGTGTPYEQYF. The DNA for the CDR3 is TGCGCCAGCAGTGGAACAGGGACCCCCTACGAGCAGTACTTC. Full variable domain (rest looked up from reference TRBV5-1 and TRBJ2-7): KAGVTQTPRYLIKTRGQQVTLSCSPISGHRSVSWYQQTPGQGLQFLFEYFSETQRNKGNFPGRFSGRQFSNSRSEMNVSTLELGDSALYLCASSGTGTPYEQYFGPGTRLTVT.